This TCR beta chain is drawn from a study of response to subunit inactivated influenza vaccine. Study-level points and caveats: Each seasonal flu vaccination may recruit only limited new T cells, authors suggested.

In this sample, this clonotype turned up many times. What it binds is not known. TCRdb re-called the RT-PCR reads with MiXCR, one entry per CDR3 protein. The repertoire holds around 540,000 distinct CDR3 sequences, with 12% as singletons. Germline V gene lookup returns CDR1 SQVTM and CDR2 ANQGSEA. The CDR3 sequence is 15 residues long. J gave up 0 bases and V 0 bases, and 2 bases lay outside the gene matches. The chain employs TRBV29-1 and TRBJ2-1; TRBD1 agrees at 7 bases. Sequencing was performed on PBMCs from blood, taken on the day of vaccination. The sequence came from a man between 45 and 60 years old who received an inactivated influenza vaccine. The CDR3 region is CSVEEGQFSYNEQFF. The CDR3 nucleotides are TGCAGCGTTGAAGAGGGACAGTTCTCCTACAATGAGCAGTTCTTC.